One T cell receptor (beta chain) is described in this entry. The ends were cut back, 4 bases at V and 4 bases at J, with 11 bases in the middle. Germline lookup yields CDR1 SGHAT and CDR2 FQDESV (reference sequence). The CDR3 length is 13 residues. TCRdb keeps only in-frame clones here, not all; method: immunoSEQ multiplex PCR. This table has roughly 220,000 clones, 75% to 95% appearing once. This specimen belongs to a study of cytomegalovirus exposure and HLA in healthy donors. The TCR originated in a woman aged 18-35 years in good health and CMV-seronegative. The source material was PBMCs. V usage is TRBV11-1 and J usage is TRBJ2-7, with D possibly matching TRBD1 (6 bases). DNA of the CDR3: TGTGCCAGCAGCTACAGGGTATCGTACGAGCAGTACTTC. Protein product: CASSYRVSYEQYF.